This T cell receptor beta chain was identified during a study of early T cells in non-severe SARS-CoV-2 infection. This clonotype was seen a handful of times. The TCR library protocol attached unique molecular identifiers to the individual cDNA molecules. From the 5' RACE reads, TCRdb called clonotypes with MiXCR, one entry per CDR3 protein. The sample shows fewer than 55,000 distinct CDR3 sequences, roughly 6.1% of them seen only once. The CDR3 runs to 11 residues. Germline V CDR1 and CDR2: SQVTM, ANQGSEA. Between the trimmed V and J ends, which lost 7 bases and 12 bases, there was a span of 17 bases.

The specimen was whole blood, collected at baseline. This receptor was taken from an adult who was a healthcare worker with PCR-confirmed SARS-CoV-2 infection or an uninfected control (not recorded which). V usage is TRBV29-1 and J usage is TRBJ2-3, with D possibly being TRBD1 (6 bases). DNA of the CDR3: TGCAGCGGAGAGACCGGGACACTACAGTATTTT. Translating gives CSGETGTLQYF.